What follows is one T cell receptor beta chain and its context. It lacks a known antigen. Per-nucleotide qualities are absent, and no much larger clonotype sits a single base away. Patients were selected for having adequate residual fresh-frozen tumor tissue and more than two years of available survival data. An isocitrate dehydrogenase mutation was not carried by any of the glioblastoma patients, although molecular status was otherwise variable. PBMC were collected before vaccination, two weeks after the third vaccination, and at tumor progression if tumor progression occurred. The Qiagen DNeasy Blood extraction Kit was used to extract genomic DNA. This sample was included in a study of glioma-infiltrating T cells after dendritic cell vaccination (dated by TCRdb to 2016 to 2018). Regarding the study in general: A cohort of roughly 15 glioblastoma patients from Phase I and II dendritic cell vaccination trials was included, of whom 9 were newly diagnosed and 6 had recurrent disease. Patients received autologous tumor lysate-pulsed dendritic cell vaccination between about 2002 and 2013. To make the vaccine, monocyte-derived dendritic cells were cultured for 6 to 7 days with IL-4 and GM-CSF and then pulsed overnight with autologous tumor lysate. Each patient got three intradermal injections of the dendritic cell vaccine, spaced at biweekly intervals, in the arm below the axilla. Deep sequencing of TCR beta CDR3 regions was used to quantify tumor-infiltrating lymphocyte content and compare tumor and blood repertoires in dendritic cell-vaccinated glioblastoma patients. Survival after dendritic cell vaccination was correlated with TCR sequencing metrics, such as TIL content and the overlap between tumor and blood repertoires.

TCRB CDR3 regions were amplified from about 2 ug genomic DNA, or all available DNA if less, using the immunoSEQ assay. The multiplex PCR relied on 60 forward primers for TCR V beta segments and 13 reverse primers for J beta segments. To estimate the number of reads per starting template, synthetic control templates were added to each sample at limiting dilution. The Illumina HiSeq System generated 87 bp sequencing reads. In the original analysis: To remove PCR and sequencing errors, closely related sequences were merged with a nearest neighbor algorithm. TCR overlap was defined as the percentage of unique tumor TCR beta sequences that were also present in the same patient's peripheral blood. Entries here come from immuneACCESS through TCRdb and include only in-frame sequences with V and J called. Some clones fail to appear in such tables; in the studies checked, an unresolved V gene covers under half of the shortfall, and the cause of the remainder is unknown. That table furnishes V, J and clone size, whereas the DNA furnished D and trimming. In all, the sample holds about 30,000 clones, and around nine tenths of those were seen once. The leading ten clones occupy 2.2% of the sample.

CDR1 and CDR2, looked up from the germline V gene (reference sequence), are GTSNPN and SVGIG. For this chain, trimming is 8 bases at the V end and 5 bases at the J end, and the number of junction bases without a gene match is 10. The CDR3 measures 13 amino acids from cysteine to phenylalanine. CDR3 DNA only is kept here, 39 bases in frame from base 1. Study-wide findings and limitations: No direct relationship between TCR clonality and survival was found, suggesting a diverse polyclonal response may matter. The cohort was small and heterogeneous, few patients had complete blood and tumor sets, and even fewer had initial-recurrent tumor pairs. Higher estimated pretreatment TIL content predicted longer time to progression and overall survival after dendritic cell vaccination. The three-group TCR overlap response model was characterized as speculative, and prospective validation of the model was stated to be required.

Sequences were derived from blood, sampled before dendritic cell vaccination. The sequence was obtained from a human donor with glioblastoma. Here the chain combines TRBV30 and TRBJ2-5; 8 junctional bases match TRBD1. Here is the DNA: TGTGCCGTCCGGACAGGGCCCGGGGAGACCCAGTACTTC. Its coded protein is CAVRTGPGETQYF.